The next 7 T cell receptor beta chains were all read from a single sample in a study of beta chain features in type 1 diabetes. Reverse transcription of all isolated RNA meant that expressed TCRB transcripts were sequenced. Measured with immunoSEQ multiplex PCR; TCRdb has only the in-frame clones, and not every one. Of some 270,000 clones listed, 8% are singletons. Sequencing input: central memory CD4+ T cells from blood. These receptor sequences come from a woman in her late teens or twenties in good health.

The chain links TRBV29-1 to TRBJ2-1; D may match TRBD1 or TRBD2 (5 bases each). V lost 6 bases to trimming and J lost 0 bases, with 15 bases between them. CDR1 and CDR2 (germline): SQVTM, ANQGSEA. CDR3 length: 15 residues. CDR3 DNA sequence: TGCAGCGTCGCAGGGACCCCGAGCTCCTACAATGAGCAGTTCTTC. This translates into CSVAGTPSSYNEQFF.

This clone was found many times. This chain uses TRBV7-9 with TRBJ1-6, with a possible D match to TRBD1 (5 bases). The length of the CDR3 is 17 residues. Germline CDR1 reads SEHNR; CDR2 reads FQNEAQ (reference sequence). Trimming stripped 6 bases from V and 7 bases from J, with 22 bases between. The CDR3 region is CASSSFGGAGGNSPLHF. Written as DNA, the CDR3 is TGTGCCAGCAGTTCATTTGGGGGTGCAGGAGGGAATTCACCCCTCCACTTT. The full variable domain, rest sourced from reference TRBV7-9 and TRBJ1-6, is DTGVSQNPRHKITKRGQNVTFRCDPISEHNRLYWYRQTLGQGPEFLTYFQNEAQLEKSRLLSDRFSAERPKGSFSTLEIQRTEQGDSAMYLCASSSFGGAGGNSPLHFGNGTRLTVT.

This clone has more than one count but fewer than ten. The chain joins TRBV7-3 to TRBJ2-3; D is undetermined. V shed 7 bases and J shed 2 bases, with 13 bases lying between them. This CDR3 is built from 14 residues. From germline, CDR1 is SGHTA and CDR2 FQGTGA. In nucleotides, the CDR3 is TGTGCCAGCACCCTAGATGGTAACACAGATACGCAGTATTTT. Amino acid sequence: CASTLDGNTDTQYF.

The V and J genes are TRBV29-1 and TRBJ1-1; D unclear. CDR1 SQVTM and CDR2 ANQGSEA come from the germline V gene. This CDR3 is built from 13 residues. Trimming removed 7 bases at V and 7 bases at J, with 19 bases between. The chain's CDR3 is CSASKPATNEAFF. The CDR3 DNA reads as TGCAGCGCCAGCAAACCAGCTACCAATGAAGCTTTCTTT.

In DNA, the CDR3 is TGTGCCAGCAGCTTAGATGGGGGTGACTATGGCTACACCTTC. This sequence encodes CASSLDGGDYGYTF. V and J are TRBV7-9 and TRBJ1-2, with D tentatively TRBD1 (5 bases). The germline V gene encodes CDR1 SEHNR and CDR2 FQNEAQ (reference sequence). The CDR3 consists of 14 residues. Trimming shortened V by 1 base and J by 3 bases, and 9 bases separated the two germline ends.

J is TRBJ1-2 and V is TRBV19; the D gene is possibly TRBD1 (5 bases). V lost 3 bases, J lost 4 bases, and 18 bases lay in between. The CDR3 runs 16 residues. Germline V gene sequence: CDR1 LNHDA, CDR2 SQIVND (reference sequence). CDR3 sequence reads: CASSIPTVVNFYGYTF. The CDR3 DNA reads TGTGCCAGTAGTATCCCGACAGTCGTTAATTTCTATGGCTACACCTTC.

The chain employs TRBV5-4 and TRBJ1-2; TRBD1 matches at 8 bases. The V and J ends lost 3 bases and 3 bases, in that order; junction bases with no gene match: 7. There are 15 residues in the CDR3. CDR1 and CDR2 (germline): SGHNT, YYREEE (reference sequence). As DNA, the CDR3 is TGTGCCAGCAGCTCACCGGGACAGGAGCACTATGGCTACACCTTC. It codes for CASSSPGQEHYGYTF.